This T cell receptor beta chain was sequenced during a study of blood T cell repertoires in COVID-19 (TCRdb year 2020). For context, the study as a whole: Collaborator samples came from the United States, Italy and Spain and covered acute and convalescent phases of COVID-19. Samples were obtained from the ongoing ImmuneRACE study (first 160 participants) and from over 1,000 subjects provided by 6 global collaborators. The sample metadata nearly always contained a de-identified subject ID, COVID-19 status, age in years and sex. HLA class I and class II types, where available, came from metadata supplied by the sample provider rather than from assay-based typing. The repertoires were released in a freely available public database meant as a resource for research on the immune response to SARS-CoV-2. The prospective study material was composed of cDNA or gDNA derived from T cells, B-cell-depleted T cells, or PBMCs. Deeply sampled blood TCRbeta repertoires from subjects exposed to, actively infected with, or recovered from COVID-19 were included in the dataset.

As to this clone: The antigen it recognizes is unknown. It has no much larger one-base neighbor in the sample; base qualities were not kept.

TCRbeta CDR3 regions were amplified from genomic DNA by means of the immunoSEQ Assay, a bias-controlled multiplex PCR. The original pipeline was this. The number of nucleated cells in each sample was estimated from the amplification of reference gene primers within the assay. To quantify the absolute abundance of each unique TCRbeta CDR3 rearrangement, sequence reads were collapsed and filtered. Productive Simpson clonality was computed per sample as the square root of Simpson's diversity index over productive rearrangements. The clones in this table, taken by TCRdb from immuneACCESS, are in-frame only. Not every clone is retained; where verified, under half of the shortfall comes from an unresolved V gene, and the cause of the rest is unknown. V and J calls and clone size are copied from that table; D and trimming were computed from the DNA. Within this sample are 35,000 to 45,000 clones, with about 82% of them counted one time only. The ten largest clonotypes hold more than 50% of the sample.

Collaborating institutions collected whole blood in K2EDTA tubes following their own protocols. Collaborator samples were shipped for TCRbeta analysis as frozen whole blood, isolated PBMCs, or DNA extracted from either sample type. The study at large found these results: The quantity of clinical and demographic metadata differed by source and by participant and was supplied without curation.

Trimming removed 5 bases from V and 7 bases from J, leaving 17 bases between the germline ends. Taken from the germline V gene, the CDR1 and CDR2 loops are MNHEY and SVGEGT. There are 14 amino acids in the CDR3, from cysteine to phenylalanine inclusive. Just the 42-base CDR3 DNA is kept, in frame starting at base 1. The sample comprised peripheral blood. This sequence was found in a man between 65 and 80 years old with acute or convalescent COVID-19. Rearrangement joined TRBV6-2 or TRBV6-3 to TRBJ2-5, with TRBD2 perhaps the D gene, on 5 matching bases. The nucleotide sequence is TGTGCCAGCAGTATCTTAGGACCCGGAGGGACCCAGTACTTC. The translation is CASSILGPGGTQYF.